This entry is about one T cell receptor (beta chain). Its matching antigen is unknown. The sample is drawn from a study of T cell responses to AZD1222 COVID-19 vaccine. Assay: immunoSEQ multiplex PCR; the TCRdb copy retains only in-frame clones and omits some. Of around 110,000 clones listed, 92% are singletons. This CDR3 is 17 amino acids long. The V end was cut by 3 bases, the J end by 0 bases, with 14 bases between. Germline V gene data show CDR1 as MDHEN and CDR2 as SYDVKM. General study points: Reportedly, nearly half of unique spike TCRs recognized epitopes outside B.1.351/B.1.1.7 mutations. Spike-specific TCR depth and breadth grew after two AZD1222 doses.

The clonotype comes from an adult in good health. The starting material was peripheral blood, obtained on day 0 of AZD1222 vaccination. The rearrangement uses TRBV28 and TRBJ1-4; no clear D. CDR3 sequence reads: CASSFGLTAATNEKLFF. CDR3 DNA: TGTGCCAGCAGTTTTGGGCTTACTGCTGCAACTAATGAAAAACTGTTTTTT.